Listed below are T cell receptor beta chains from one sample, sequenced in a study of cytomegalovirus exposure and HLA in healthy donors. Method: immunoSEQ multiplex PCR; TCRdb's copy keeps in-frame clones and lacks some. There are over 150,000 clones in the sample; around 84% occur only once, and 13% lies in the top ten. Sequencing used PBMCs. These TCRs come from a woman in her 30s in good health and CMV-seropositive. Both conserved end residues are part of each CDR3. The D gene is left open where the match is weak. The size of a clone is reported for some rows only, either as once, few or many, or as a class for expanded clones.

J gene: TRBJ1-1; D gene: TRBD1; V gene: TRBV6-5; CDR3 length: 14; clone size: .; CDR3 protein: CASSHRGLGTEAFF; CDR3 DNA: TGTGCCAGCAGCCACAGGGGGCTAGGCACTGAAGCTTTCTTT
J gene: TRBJ1-5; D gene: TRBD1; V gene: TRBV6-5; CDR3 length: 14; clone size: .; CDR3 protein: CASSARGSNQPQHF; CDR3 DNA: TGTGCCAGCAGTGCCAGGGGGAGTAATCAGCCCCAGCATTTT
J gene: TRBJ1-2; D gene: TRBD1; V gene: TRBV4-1; CDR3 length: 14; clone size: .; CDR3 protein: CASSQPGQGDGYTF; CDR3 DNA: TGCGCCAGCAGCCAACCCGGACAGGGCGACGGCTACACCTTC
J gene: TRBJ2-1; D gene: TRBD1; V gene: TRBV13; CDR3 length: 15; clone size: .; CDR3 protein: CASSLDQGAHNEQFF; CDR3 DNA: TGTGCCAGCAGCTTAGACCAGGGGGCCCACAATGAGCAGTTCTTC
J gene: TRBJ1-1; D gene: .; V gene: TRBV2; CDR3 length: 14; clone size: .; CDR3 protein: CASNARDRNTEAFF; CDR3 DNA: TGTGCCAGCAATGCTCGCGACAGGAACACTGAAGCTTTCTTT
J gene: TRBJ2-7; D gene: TRBD1; V gene: TRBV7-9; CDR3 length: 14; clone size: once; CDR3 protein: CASSTGTGSYEQYF; CDR3 DNA: TGTGCCAGCAGCACCGGGACAGGGTCCTACGAGCAGTACTTC
J gene: TRBJ2-4; D gene: .; V gene: TRBV13; CDR3 length: 14; clone size: .; CDR3 protein: CASSPRLAKNIQYF; CDR3 DNA: TGTGCCAGCAGCCCTAGACTAGCCAAAAACATTCAGTACTTC
J gene: TRBJ2-2; D gene: .; V gene: TRBV6-1; CDR3 length: 16; clone size: .; CDR3 protein: CASSAHVDRSTGELFF; CDR3 DNA: TGTGCCAGCAGTGCCCACGTAGACAGATCCACCGGGGAGCTGTTTTTT
J gene: TRBJ2-7; D gene: .; V gene: TRBV6-6; CDR3 length: 14; clone size: once; CDR3 protein: CASRVTEDVYEQYF; CDR3 DNA: TGTGCCAGCAGAGTTACGGAGGATGTCTACGAGCAGTACTTC
J gene: TRBJ1-5; D gene: .; V gene: TRBV19; CDR3 length: 16; clone size: .; CDR3 protein: CATGETLLGGNQPQHF; CDR3 DNA: TGTGCCACCGGGGAAACCCTCCTCGGGGGCAATCAGCCCCAGCATTTT
J gene: TRBJ1-2; D gene: .; V gene: TRBV5-4; CDR3 length: 13; clone size: .; CDR3 protein: CASSFPGADGYTF; CDR3 DNA: TGTGCCAGCAGCTTTCCAGGGGCTGATGGCTACACCTTC
J gene: TRBJ2-1; D gene: TRBD1; V gene: TRBV5-6; CDR3 length: 16; clone size: once; CDR3 protein: CASSSPGQGRYNEQFF; CDR3 DNA: TGTGCCAGCAGCAGTCCGGGACAGGGTAGGTACAATGAGCAGTTCTTC
J gene: TRBJ2-7; D gene: TRBD1; V gene: TRBV6-5; CDR3 length: 15; clone size: .; CDR3 protein: CASSSPGGTGDEQYF; CDR3 DNA: TGTGCCAGCAGTTCCCCCGGCGGGACAGGGGATGAGCAGTACTTC
J gene: TRBJ1-2; D gene: TRBD1; V gene: TRBV27; CDR3 length: 15; clone size: .; CDR3 protein: CASSLGTGWYYGYTF; CDR3 DNA: TGTGCCAGCAGTTTGGGGACAGGGTGGTACTATGGCTACACCTTC
J gene: TRBJ2-1; D gene: TRBD2; V gene: TRBV6-1; CDR3 length: 14; clone size: .; CDR3 protein: CASSSVLAGNEQFF; CDR3 DNA: TGTGCCAGCAGTTCAGTTCTAGCGGGGAATGAGCAGTTCTTC
J gene: TRBJ1-2; D gene: .; V gene: TRBV6-5; CDR3 length: 14; clone size: .; CDR3 protein: CASSYQVSARGYTF; CDR3 DNA: TGTGCCAGCAGTTACCAGGTTTCGGCGCGAGGCTACACCTTC
J gene: TRBJ1-2; D gene: .; V gene: TRBV29-1; CDR3 length: 13; clone size: .; CDR3 protein: CSVDFGGNYGYTF; CDR3 DNA: TGCAGCGTTGATTTCGGGGGAAACTATGGCTACACCTTC
J gene: TRBJ2-4; D gene: TRBD1; V gene: TRBV9; CDR3 length: 17; clone size: .; CDR3 protein: CASSVSGTGGIQNIQYF; CDR3 DNA: TGTGCCAGCAGCGTCTCCGGGACAGGGGGAATCCAAAACATTCAGTACTTC
J gene: TRBJ2-1; D gene: .; V gene: TRBV5-1; CDR3 length: 19; clone size: .; CDR3 protein: CASSLGGAGAQRSYNEQFF; CDR3 DNA: TGCGCCAGCAGCCTTGGTGGGGCAGGGGCCCAGAGGTCCTACAATGAGCAGTTCTTC
J gene: TRBJ1-5; D gene: .; V gene: TRBV7-8; CDR3 length: 15; clone size: .; CDR3 protein: CASSFSPGSNQPQHF; CDR3 DNA: TGTGCCAGCAGCTTCAGTCCCGGGAGCAATCAGCCCCAGCATTTT
J gene: TRBJ2-7; D gene: TRBD2; V gene: TRBV6-1; CDR3 length: 13; clone size: .; CDR3 protein: CASAPGGAHEQYF; CDR3 DNA: TGTGCCAGCGCCCCCGGGGGGGCCCACGAGCAGTACTTC
J gene: TRBJ1-2; D gene: TRBD1; V gene: TRBV5-1; CDR3 length: 17; clone size: .; CDR3 protein: CASSLDRQGASSYGYTF; CDR3 DNA: TGCGCCAGCAGCTTGGACAGACAGGGGGCGAGTTCCTATGGCTACACCTTC